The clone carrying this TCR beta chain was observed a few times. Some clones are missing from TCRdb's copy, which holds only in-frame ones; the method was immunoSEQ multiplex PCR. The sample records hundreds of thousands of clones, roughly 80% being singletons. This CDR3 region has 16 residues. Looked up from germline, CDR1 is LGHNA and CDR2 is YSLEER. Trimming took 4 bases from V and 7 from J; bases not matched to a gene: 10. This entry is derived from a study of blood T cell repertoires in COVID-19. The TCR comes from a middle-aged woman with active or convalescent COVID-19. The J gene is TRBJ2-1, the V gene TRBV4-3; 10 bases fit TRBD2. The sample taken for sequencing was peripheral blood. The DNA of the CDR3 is TGCGCCAGCAGCCCGGGAGCGGGGGGGCTGAGAAATGAGCAGTTCTTC. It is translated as CASSPGAGGLRNEQFF.